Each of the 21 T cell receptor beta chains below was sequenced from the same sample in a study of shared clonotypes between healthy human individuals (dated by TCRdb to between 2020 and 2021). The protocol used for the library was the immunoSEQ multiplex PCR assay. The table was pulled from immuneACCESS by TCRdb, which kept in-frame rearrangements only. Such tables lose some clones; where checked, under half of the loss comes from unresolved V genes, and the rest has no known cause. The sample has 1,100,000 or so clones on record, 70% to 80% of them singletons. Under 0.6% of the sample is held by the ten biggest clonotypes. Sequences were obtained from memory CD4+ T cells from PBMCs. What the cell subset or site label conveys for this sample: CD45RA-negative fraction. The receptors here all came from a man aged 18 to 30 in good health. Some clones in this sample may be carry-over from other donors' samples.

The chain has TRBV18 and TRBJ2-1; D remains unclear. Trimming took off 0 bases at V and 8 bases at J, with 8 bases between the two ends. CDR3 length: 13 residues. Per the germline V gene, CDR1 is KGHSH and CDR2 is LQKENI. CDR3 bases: TGTGCCAGCTCACCACCGTTCGTGGATGAGCAGTTCTTC. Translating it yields CASSPPFVDEQFF. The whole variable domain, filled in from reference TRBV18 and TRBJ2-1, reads NAGVMQNPRHLVRRRGQEARLRCSPMKGHSHVYWYRQLPEEGLKFMVYLQKENIIDESGMPKERFSAEFPKEGPSILRIQQVVRGDSAAYFCASSPPFVDEQFFGPGTRLTVL.

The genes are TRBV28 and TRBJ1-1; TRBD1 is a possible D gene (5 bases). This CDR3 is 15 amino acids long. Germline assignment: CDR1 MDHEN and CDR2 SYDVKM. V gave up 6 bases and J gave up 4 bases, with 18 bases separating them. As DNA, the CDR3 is TGTGCCAGCAGCCCCGGGGGGGTGAAGGGCACTGAAGCTTTCTTT. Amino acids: CASSPGGVKGTEAFF.

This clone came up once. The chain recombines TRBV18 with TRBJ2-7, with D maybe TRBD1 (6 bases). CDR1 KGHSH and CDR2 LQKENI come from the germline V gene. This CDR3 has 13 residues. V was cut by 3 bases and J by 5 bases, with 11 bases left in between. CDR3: CASSPAGDHEQYF. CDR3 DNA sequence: TGTGCCAGCTCACCGGCAGGGGACCACGAGCAGTACTTC.

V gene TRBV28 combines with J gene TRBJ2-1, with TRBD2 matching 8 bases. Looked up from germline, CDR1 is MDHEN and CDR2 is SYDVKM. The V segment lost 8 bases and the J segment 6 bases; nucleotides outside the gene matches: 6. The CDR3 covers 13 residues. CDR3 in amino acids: CASLGRGGNEQFF. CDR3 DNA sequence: TGTGCCAGCTTGGGCCGGGGGGGCAATGAGCAGTTCTTC.

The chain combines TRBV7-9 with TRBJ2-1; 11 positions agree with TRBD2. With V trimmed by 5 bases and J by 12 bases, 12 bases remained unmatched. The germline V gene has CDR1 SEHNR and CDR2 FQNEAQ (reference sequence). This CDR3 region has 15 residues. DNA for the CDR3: TGTGCCAGCAGCCGTTCACGGACTAGCGGGTACGCGCAGTTCTTC. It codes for CASSRSRTSGYAQFF. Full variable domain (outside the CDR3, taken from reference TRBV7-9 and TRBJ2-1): DTGVSQNPRHKITKRGQNVTFRCDPISEHNRLYWYRQTLGQGPEFLTYFQNEAQLEKSRLLSDRFSAERPKGSFSTLEIQRTEQGDSAMYLCASSRSRTSGYAQFFGPGTRLTVL.

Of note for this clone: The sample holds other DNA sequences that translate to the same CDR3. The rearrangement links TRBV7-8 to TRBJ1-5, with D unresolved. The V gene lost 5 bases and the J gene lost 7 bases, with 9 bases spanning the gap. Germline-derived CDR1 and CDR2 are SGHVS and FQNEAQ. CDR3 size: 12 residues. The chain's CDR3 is CASSPTNQPQHF. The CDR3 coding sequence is TGTGCCAGCAGCCCTACAAACCAGCCCCAGCATTTT.

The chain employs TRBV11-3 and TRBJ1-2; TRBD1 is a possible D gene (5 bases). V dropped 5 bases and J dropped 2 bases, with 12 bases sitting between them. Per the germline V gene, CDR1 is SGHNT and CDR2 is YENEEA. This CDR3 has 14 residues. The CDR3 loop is CASSGRDPNYGYTF. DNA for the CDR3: TGTGCCAGCAGCGGCCGGGACCCCAACTATGGCTACACCTTC.

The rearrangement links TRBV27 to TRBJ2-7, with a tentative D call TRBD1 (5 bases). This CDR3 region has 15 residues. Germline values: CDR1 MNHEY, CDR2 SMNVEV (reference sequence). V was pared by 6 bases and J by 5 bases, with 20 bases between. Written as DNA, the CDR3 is TGTGCCAGCAGCCGGACCCTCGACAGTCGGAACGAGCAGTACTTC. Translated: CASSRTLDSRNEQYF.

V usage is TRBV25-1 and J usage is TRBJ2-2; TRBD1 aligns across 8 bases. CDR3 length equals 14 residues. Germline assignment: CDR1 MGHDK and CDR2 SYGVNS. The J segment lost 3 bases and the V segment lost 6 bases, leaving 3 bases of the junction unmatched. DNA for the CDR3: TGTGCCAGCAGGAAACAGGGGGACACCGGGGAGCTGTTTTTT. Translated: CASRKQGDTGELFF.

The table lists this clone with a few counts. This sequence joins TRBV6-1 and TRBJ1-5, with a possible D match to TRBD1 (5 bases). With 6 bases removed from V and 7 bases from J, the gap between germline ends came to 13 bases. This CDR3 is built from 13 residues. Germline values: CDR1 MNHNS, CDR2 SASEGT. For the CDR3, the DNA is TGTGCCAGCAGGGAGACAGTGTCCCAGCCCCAGCATTTT. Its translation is CASRETVSQPQHF.

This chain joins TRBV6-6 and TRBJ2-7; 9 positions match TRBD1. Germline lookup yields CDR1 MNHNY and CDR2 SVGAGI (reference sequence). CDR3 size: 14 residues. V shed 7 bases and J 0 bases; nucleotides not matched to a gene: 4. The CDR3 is CASTRDRVSYEQYF. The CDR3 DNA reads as TGTGCCAGCACCAGGGACAGGGTCTCCTACGAGCAGTACTTC.

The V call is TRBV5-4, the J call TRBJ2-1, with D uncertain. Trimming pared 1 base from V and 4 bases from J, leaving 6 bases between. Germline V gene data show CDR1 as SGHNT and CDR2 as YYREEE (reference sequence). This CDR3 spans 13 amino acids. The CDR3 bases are TGTGCCAGCAGCTTGTCCGGGTACAATGAGCAGTTCTTC. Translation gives CASSLSGYNEQFF.

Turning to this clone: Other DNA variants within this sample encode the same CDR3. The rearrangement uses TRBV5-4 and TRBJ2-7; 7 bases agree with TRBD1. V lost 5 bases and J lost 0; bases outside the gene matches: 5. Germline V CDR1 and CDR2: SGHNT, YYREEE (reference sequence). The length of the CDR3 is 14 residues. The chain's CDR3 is CASSSGTASYEQYF. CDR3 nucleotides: TGTGCCAGCAGTTCTGGGACAGCCTCCTACGAGCAGTACTTC.

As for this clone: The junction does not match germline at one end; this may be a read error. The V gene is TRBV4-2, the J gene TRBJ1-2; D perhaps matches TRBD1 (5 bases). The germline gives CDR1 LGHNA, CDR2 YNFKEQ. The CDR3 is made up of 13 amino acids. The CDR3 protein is CASSPLQPPGRVF. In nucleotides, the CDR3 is TGTGCCAGCAGCCCCCTCCAACCCCCGGGACGGGTCTTC.

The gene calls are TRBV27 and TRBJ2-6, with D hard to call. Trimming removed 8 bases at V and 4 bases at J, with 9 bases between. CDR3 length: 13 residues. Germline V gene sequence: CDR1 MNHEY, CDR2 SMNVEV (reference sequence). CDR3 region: CASRVTGANVLTF. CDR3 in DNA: TGTGCCAGCCGAGTTACGGGGGCCAACGTCCTGACTTTC.

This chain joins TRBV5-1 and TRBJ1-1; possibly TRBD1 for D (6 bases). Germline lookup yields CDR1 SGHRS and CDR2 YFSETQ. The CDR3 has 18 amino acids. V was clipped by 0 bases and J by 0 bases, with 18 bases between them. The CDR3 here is CASSLESGYRGLNTEAFF. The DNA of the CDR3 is TGCGCCAGCAGCTTGGAATCTGGTTACCGGGGGCTGAACACTGAAGCTTTCTTT.

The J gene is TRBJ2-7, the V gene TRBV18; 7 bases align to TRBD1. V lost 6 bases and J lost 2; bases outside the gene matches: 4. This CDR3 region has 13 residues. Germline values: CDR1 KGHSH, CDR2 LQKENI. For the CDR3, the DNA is TGTGCCAGCTCGGGACAGTCAACCTACGAGCAGTACTTC. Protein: CASSGQSTYEQYF. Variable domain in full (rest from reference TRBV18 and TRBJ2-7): NAGVMQNPRHLVRRRGQEARLRCSPMKGHSHVYWYRQLPEEGLKFMVYLQKENIIDESGMPKERFSAEFPKEGPSILRIQQVVRGDSAAYFCASSGQSTYEQYFGPGTRLTVT.

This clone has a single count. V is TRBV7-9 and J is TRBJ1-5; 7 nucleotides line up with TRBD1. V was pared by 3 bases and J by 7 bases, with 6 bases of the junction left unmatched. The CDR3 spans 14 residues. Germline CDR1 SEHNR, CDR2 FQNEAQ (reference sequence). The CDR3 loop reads CASSFGQVQQPQHF. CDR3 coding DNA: TGTGCCAGCAGCTTTGGACAGGTCCAGCAGCCCCAGCATTTT.

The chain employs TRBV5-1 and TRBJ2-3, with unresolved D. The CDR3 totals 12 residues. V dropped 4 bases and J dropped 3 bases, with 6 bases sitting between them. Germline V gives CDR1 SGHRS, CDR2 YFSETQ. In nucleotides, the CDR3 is TGCGCCAGCAGCCAGAAGACAGATACGCAGTATTTT. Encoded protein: CASSQKTDTQYF.

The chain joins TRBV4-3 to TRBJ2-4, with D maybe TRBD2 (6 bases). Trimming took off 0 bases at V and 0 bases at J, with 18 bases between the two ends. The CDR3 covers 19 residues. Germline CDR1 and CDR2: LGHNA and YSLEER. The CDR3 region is CASSQDWRDGKLAKNIQYF. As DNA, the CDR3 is TGCGCCAGCAGCCAAGATTGGCGGGATGGAAAACTAGCCAAAAACATTCAGTACTTC.

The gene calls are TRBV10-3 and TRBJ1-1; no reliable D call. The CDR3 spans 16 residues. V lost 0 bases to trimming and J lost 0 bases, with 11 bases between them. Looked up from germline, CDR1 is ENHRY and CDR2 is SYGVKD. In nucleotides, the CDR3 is TGTGCCATCAGTGAGTCGGCACAGATATTGAACACTGAAGCTTTCTTT. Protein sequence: CAISESAQILNTEAFF.